The 9 T cell receptor beta chains below all came from one sample that was sequenced in a study of blood T cell repertoires in COVID-19. TCRdb keeps only in-frame clones here, not all; method: immunoSEQ multiplex PCR. The data show about 350,000 clones, around 91% seen once. The sample comprised peripheral blood. All receptors derive from a woman aged 18 to 35 who had recovered from COVID-19.

The genes are TRBV30 and TRBJ1-6; no definite D call. The V gene's germline CDR1 is GTSNPN and CDR2 SVGIG (reference sequence). The CDR3 consists of 14 residues. Deletions cut 3 bases from V and 5 bases from J, with 11 bases between. CDR3 sequence (DNA): TGTGCCTGGAGCCTCCGAGGAAATAATTCACCCCTCCACTTT. This sequence encodes CAWSLRGNNSPLHF. Together with reference TRBV30 and TRBJ1-6, the CDR3 gives the full variable domain: SQTIHQWPATLVQPVGSPLSLECTVEGTSNPNLYWYRQAAGRGLQLLFYSVGIGQISSEVPQNLSASRPQDRQFILSSKKLLLSDSGFYLCAWSLRGNNSPLHFGNGTRLTVT.

The chain uses TRBV5-1 and TRBJ2-1; possibly TRBD1 for D (5 bases). The CDR3 is made up of 15 amino acids. Germline-derived CDR1 and CDR2 are SGHRS and YFSETQ. V was cut by 4 bases and J by 2 bases, with 13 bases left in between. CDR3 nucleotide sequence: TGCGCCAGCAGCACGAGACCAGGGACCTACAATGAGCAGTTCTTC. Translated, it gives CASSTRPGTYNEQFF.

The V call is TRBV6-2 or TRBV6-3, the J call TRBJ1-6; D not resolved. In germline, CDR1 is MNHEY, CDR2 SVGEGT. The V gene lost 6 bases and the J gene lost 3 bases, with 12 bases spanning the gap. CDR3 size: 15 residues. DNA of the CDR3: TGTGCCAGCAGCCGCCGCGGGGACTATAATTCACCCCTCCACTTT. Translation: CASSRRGDYNSPLHF.

The chain combines TRBV19 with TRBJ2-7, with 8 positions matching TRBD2. CDR1 and CDR2 from the germline V gene are LNHDA and SQIVND (reference sequence). V dropped 3 bases and J dropped 0; count of bases not matched to a gene: 4. The CDR3 consists of 15 residues. The DNA of the CDR3 is TGTGCCAGTAGTATCGGTAGCGGGAACTCCTACGAGCAGTACGTC. It specifies CASSIGSGNSYEQYV.

As DNA, the CDR3 is TGTGCCAGCAGCTTGAGGGGCGGGAGGCTCCAAGAGACCCAGTACTTC. Its protein is CASSLRGGRLQETQYF. The chain recombines TRBV7-2 with TRBJ2-5; 8 bases are shared with TRBD2. The junction had 7 bases not matched to a gene; V was cut back by 3 bases and J by 1 base. This CDR3 has 16 amino acids. CDR1 and CDR2 (germline): SGHTA, FQGNSA.

The chain joins TRBV5-4 to TRBJ2-3; 11 bases are a match to TRBD2. After removal of 1 base from V and 3 bases from J, the junction contained 4 bases not matched to a gene. The CDR3 contains 16 residues. Germline CDR1 reads SGHNT; CDR2 reads YYREEE (reference sequence). CDR3 region: CASSLRLAGITDTQYF. The DNA of the CDR3 is TGTGCCAGCAGCTTGCGACTAGCGGGAATAACAGATACGCAGTATTTT.

This clone was observed once. The chain employs TRBV6-5 and TRBJ2-1; tentatively, D is TRBD2 (5 bases). Germline-derived CDR1 and CDR2 are MNHEY and SVGAGI. The CDR3 totals 14 residues. Between the trimmed V and J ends, which lost 4 bases and 9 bases, there was a span of 16 bases. Written as DNA, the CDR3 is TGTGCCAGCAGTTTACCTAGCAAGCCGGGTGAGCAGTTCTTC. It encodes CASSLPSKPGEQFF.

The gene calls are TRBV10-1 and TRBJ2-2; 9 bases match TRBD1. V trimming: 0 bases; J trimming: 9 bases; junction bases outside the gene matches: 8. CDR1 WNHNN and CDR2 SYGVQD come from the germline V gene (reference sequence). CDR3 length: 16 residues. Here the CDR3 DNA reads TGCGCCAGCAGTGAGTCAGGAACAGGGGGCCTGAGGGAGCTGTTTTTT. It encodes CASSESGTGGLRELFF.

V gene TRBV6-5 combines with J gene TRBJ1-5; 8 bases match TRBD1. The CDR3 is made up of 13 amino acids. V was pared by 6 bases and J by 5 bases, with 3 bases of the junction left unmatched. The germline gives CDR1 MNHEY, CDR2 SVGAGI. The CDR3 here is CASRAGGDQPQHF. DNA of the CDR3: TGTGCCAGCAGGGCAGGGGGCGATCAGCCCCAGCATTTT.